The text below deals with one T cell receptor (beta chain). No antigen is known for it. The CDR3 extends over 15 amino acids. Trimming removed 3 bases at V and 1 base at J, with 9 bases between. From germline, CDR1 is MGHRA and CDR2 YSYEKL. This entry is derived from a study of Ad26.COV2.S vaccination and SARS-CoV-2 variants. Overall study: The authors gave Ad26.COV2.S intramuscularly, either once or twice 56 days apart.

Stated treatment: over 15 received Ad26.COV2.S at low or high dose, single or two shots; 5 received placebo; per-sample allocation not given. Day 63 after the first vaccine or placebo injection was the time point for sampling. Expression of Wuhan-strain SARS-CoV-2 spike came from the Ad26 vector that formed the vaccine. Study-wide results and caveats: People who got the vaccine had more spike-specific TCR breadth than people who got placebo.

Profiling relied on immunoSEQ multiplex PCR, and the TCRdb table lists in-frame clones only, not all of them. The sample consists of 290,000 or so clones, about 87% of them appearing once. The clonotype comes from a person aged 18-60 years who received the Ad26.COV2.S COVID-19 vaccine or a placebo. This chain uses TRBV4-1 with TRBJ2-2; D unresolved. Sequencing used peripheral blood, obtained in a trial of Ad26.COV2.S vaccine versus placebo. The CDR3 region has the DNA TGCGCCAGCAGCCAGGCTTATCTGAACACCGGGGAGCTGTTTTTT. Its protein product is CASSQAYLNTGELFF.